These 28 T cell receptor beta chains share one sample of origin, sequenced in a study of read filtering for tumor transcriptome and immune sequencing. The library was built from around 400 ng RNA with molecular barcoded adaptors for alpha/delta and beta/gamma chains. TCRdb re-derived calls from the reads in MiXCR, one entry per CDR3 protein. The sample has about 86,000 distinct CDR3 sequences, approximately 13% seen once; the top ten hold 14% to 15%. Sample: a population of CD138-negative cells sorted from bone marrow. The origin of the receptors is a donor aged 40 or over with multiple myeloma.

This clonotype was recorded at least ten times. J is TRBJ2-7 and V is TRBV4-1; D is uncertain. This CDR3 comprises 14 residues. The germline V gene encodes CDR1 MGHRA and CDR2 YSYEKL. Trimming took off 2 bases at V and 0 bases at J, with 8 bases between the two ends. The CDR3: CASSQSASSYEQYF. Written as DNA, the CDR3 is TGCGCCAGCAGCCAATCTGCTAGCTCCTACGAGCAGTACTTC.

Only a few counts were recorded for this clonotype. V is TRBV28 and J is TRBJ2-5; 11 bases agree with TRBD2. Trimming removed 10 bases from V and 4 bases from J; junction bases left unmatched: 8. The CDR3 spans 14 residues. Germline-derived CDR1 and CDR2 are MDHEN and SYDVKM. The CDR3 nucleotides read TGTGCCAACGTAGCGGGAGGGCCGGGAGAGACCCAGTACTTC. Protein: CANVAGGPGETQYF.

This clonotype was seen repeatedly, ten times or more. The J gene is TRBJ2-7, the V gene TRBV30, with D tentatively TRBD1 (5 bases). The CDR3 has 12 amino acids. V gave up 4 bases and J gave up 2 bases, with 9 bases separating them. CDR1 and CDR2 (germline): GTSNPN, SVGIG (reference sequence). The CDR3 coding sequence is TGTGCCTGGAATCAGGGAACCTACGAGCAGTACTTC. Translated, it gives CAWNQGTYEQYF.

There are a few counts of this clonotype. This may arise from a read error, as a much more abundant clone is one base away. This chain joins TRBV6-5 and TRBJ1-1; D gene unclear. This CDR3 has 14 residues. The germline V gene has CDR1 MNHEY and CDR2 SVGAGI. Trimming stripped 0 bases from V and 3 bases from J, with 8 bases between. The CDR3 bases are TGTGCCAGCAGTTACTCAGCAGTGCACACTGAAGCTTTCTTT. Translating gives CASSYSAVHTEAFF.

This clonotype was counted at least ten times. The CDR3: CSARASGRASNEQFF. DNA for the CDR3: TGCAGTGCTAGAGCTAGCGGGAGGGCCTCCAATGAGCAGTTCTTC. The genes are TRBV20-1 and TRBJ2-1; 12 nucleotides match TRBD2. This CDR3 comprises 15 residues. CDR1 and CDR2 from the germline V gene are DFQATT and SNEGSKA (reference sequence). With V trimmed by 1 base and J by 6 bases, 4 bases remained unmatched.

The V and J genes are TRBV19 and TRBJ2-5; the D is unclear. Trimming shortened V by 2 bases and J by 5 bases, and 12 bases separated the two germline ends. The germline CDR1 and CDR2 sequences are LNHDA and SQIVND (reference sequence). This CDR3 has 14 amino acids. The CDR3 DNA reads as TGTGCCAGTAGTATAAAGTTGGGTGTGGAGACCCAGTACTTC. Protein sequence: CASSIKLGVETQYF.

V and J are TRBV20-1 and TRBJ2-1, with 7 bases lining up with TRBD2. V lost 0 bases to trimming and J lost 11 bases; unmatched junction nucleotides: 16. Germline V gene sequence: CDR1 DFQATT, CDR2 SNEGSKA (reference sequence). The CDR3 has 16 residues. CDR3 DNA: TGCAGTGCTAGAGATCCTAAAAGCGGGAATAGTGTAAAGCAGTTCTTC. Translated, it gives CSARDPKSGNSVKQFF.

This clonotype has only a few counts. A junction end diverges from the germline sequence, so it may reflect a read error. V and J are TRBV7-9 and TRBJ2-3; TRBD2 matches at 8 bases. The CDR3 is 15 residues long. The germline V gene has CDR1 SEHNR and CDR2 FQNEAQ (reference sequence). In DNA, the CDR3 is TGTGCCAGCAGCTTGGGAAGCGGGGGCACAGATGCGCAGTATTTT. Translation: CASSLGSGGTDAQYF.

The table lists this clonotype with many counts. The chain combines TRBV2 with TRBJ2-5; 9 nucleotides agree with TRBD1. Germline CDR1 reads SNHLY; CDR2 reads FYNNEI. The CDR3 sequence is 15 residues long. V gave up 5 bases and J gave up 4 bases; unmatched junction bases: 8. This chain's CDR3 is CASSRDRERRETQYF. The CDR3 nucleotides are TGTGCCAGCAGTCGGGACAGGGAAAGGCGAGAGACCCAGTACTTC.

This clonotype was detected ten times or more. The rearrangement uses TRBV7-8 and TRBJ2-2; TRBD1 is a possible D gene (6 bases). V was cut by 5 bases and J by 0 bases, with 13 bases left in between. CDR3 length: 16 residues. The germline V gene has CDR1 SGHVS and CDR2 FQNEAQ. The CDR3 DNA reads as TGTGCCAGCAGCCCTACTGGACAGCCGAACACCGGGGAGCTGTTTTTT. Amino acids: CASSPTGQPNTGELFF.

The chain is built from TRBV29-1 and TRBJ2-1; D is perhaps TRBD2 (5 bases). The CDR3 length is 12 residues. Germline CDR1 SQVTM, CDR2 ANQGSEA. V was shortened by 3 bases and J by 12 bases, with 15 bases between the two germline ends. CDR3 in DNA: TGCAGCGTTGACATCCCCGGGGATGTGCAGTTCTTC. Its translation is CSVDIPGDVQFF.

This clonotype showed up many times. J is TRBJ2-1 and V is TRBV4-2; 7 bases map to TRBD2. The CDR3 consists of 17 residues. Trimming took 0 bases from V and 4 from J; bases not matched to a gene: 9. From germline, CDR1 is LGHNA and CDR2 YNFKEQ. CDR3 protein: CASSQEMAASGYNEQFF. The CDR3 bases are TGTGCCAGCAGCCAAGAAATGGCAGCTAGCGGTTACAATGAGCAGTTCTTC.

The sample holds many counts of this clonotype. The J gene is TRBJ1-2, the V gene TRBV3-1; 7 bases match TRBD1. V dropped 2 bases and J dropped 4; count of bases not matched to a gene: 4. The CDR3 sequence is 14 residues long. Germline values: CDR1 LGHDT, CDR2 YNNKEL (reference sequence). This chain's CDR3 is CASSQRDRGYGYTF. DNA for the CDR3: TGTGCCAGCAGCCAACGGGACAGAGGCTATGGCTACACCTTC. Full variable domain (rest looked up from reference TRBV3-1 and TRBJ1-2): DTAVSQTPKYLVTQMGNDKSIKCEQNLGHDTMYWYKQDSKKFLKIMFSYNNKELIINETVPNRFSPKSPDKAHLNLHINSLELGDSAVYFCASSQRDRGYGYTFGSGTRLTVV.

This clonotype appeared many times. The chain has TRBV20-1 and TRBJ2-2; 7 bases map to TRBD1. CDR1 and CDR2 (germline): DFQATT, SNEGSKA (reference sequence). This CDR3 region has 16 residues. The V segment lost 5 bases and the J segment 8 bases; nucleotides outside the gene matches: 17. The CDR3 sequence: CSAPRTGTGRGGELFF. The CDR3 coding sequence is TGCAGTGCTCCCCGGACAGGAACGGGGCGAGGAGGGGAGCTGTTTTTT.

This clonotype was detected ten times or more. This chain's CDR3 is CASRFRTERNEQFF. CDR3 in DNA: TGTGCCAGCAGGTTCCGGACAGAGAGAAATGAGCAGTTCTTC. This rearrangement joins TRBV6-5 to TRBJ2-1; possibly TRBD1 for D (6 bases). The CDR3 sequence is 14 residues long. CDR1 and CDR2 (germline): MNHEY, SVGAGI. V was clipped by 6 bases and J by 7 bases, with 16 bases between them.

The chain links TRBV10-1 to TRBJ2-3, with 7 bases identical to TRBD1. Germline CDR1 is WNHNN and CDR2 is SYGVQD (reference sequence). CDR3 length: 17 amino acids. J gave up 3 bases and V 2 bases, and 11 bases lay outside the gene matches. The CDR3 region is CASSEPSMDRSTDTQYF. The CDR3, as DNA: TGCGCCAGCAGTGAGCCGTCCATGGACAGGAGTACAGATACGCAGTATTTT.

There are many counts of this clonotype. This rearrangement joins TRBV15 to TRBJ1-1, with D possibly TRBD1 on 6 matching bases. There are 14 residues in the CDR3. The V end lost 6 bases, the J end lost 3 bases, and 14 bases lay between the germline ends. Germline CDR1 is LNHNV and CDR2 is YYDKDF (reference sequence). CDR3 amino acids: CATRRGGMYTEAFF. DNA for the CDR3: TGTGCCACCAGAAGGGGGGGAATGTACACTGAAGCTTTCTTT.

This chain uses TRBV29-1 with TRBJ1-1, with D possibly matching TRBD1 (5 bases). The length of the CDR3 is 12 residues. Germline V gene sequence: CDR1 SQVTM, CDR2 ANQGSEA. The V gene lost 2 bases and the J gene lost 4 bases, with 8 bases spanning the gap. The CDR3: CSVERGFTEAFF. CDR3 DNA: TGCAGCGTTGAAAGGGGCTTCACTGAAGCTTTCTTT.

This clonotype occurred many times. The chain couples TRBV9 to TRBJ1-1; 8 nucleotides agree with TRBD1. This CDR3 is built from 16 residues. The J segment lost 4 bases and the V segment lost 2 bases, leaving 10 bases of the junction unmatched. Germline lookup yields CDR1 SGDLS and CDR2 YYNGEE. CDR3: CASSVEGTGGGTEAFF. In DNA, the CDR3 is TGTGCCAGCAGCGTCGAAGGGACAGGAGGGGGCACTGAAGCTTTCTTT.

The chain uses TRBV3-1 and TRBJ2-1, with D possibly being TRBD1 (7 bases). V was clipped by 0 bases and J by 3 bases, with 15 bases between them. There are 17 residues in the CDR3. Germline V gives CDR1 LGHDT, CDR2 YNNKEL (reference sequence). The chain's CDR3 is CASSQELADRSYNEQFF. The CDR3 DNA reads TGTGCCAGCAGCCAAGAGTTAGCGGACAGGAGCTACAATGAGCAGTTCTTC.

This clonotype was seen a few times. The chain recombines TRBV7-9 with TRBJ2-2, with 7 bases fitting TRBD2. The V and J ends lost 5 bases and 0 bases, in that order; junction bases with no gene match: 3. The CDR3 has 15 amino acids. Germline lookup yields CDR1 SEHNR and CDR2 FQNEAQ (reference sequence). The CDR3 coding sequence is TGTGCCAGCAGCACTAGCGCCGCGAACACCGGGGAGCTGTTTTTT. Protein: CASSTSAANTGELFF.

The sample holds many counts of this clonotype. The V and J genes are TRBV29-1 and TRBJ1-1; the D is unclear. V dropped 4 bases and J dropped 2 bases, with 17 bases sitting between them. Germline CDR1 reads SQVTM; CDR2 reads ANQGSEA. The length of the CDR3 is 15 residues. DNA of the CDR3: TGCAGCGTTGTTTTAAAGTTTTCAAGAAACACTGAAGCTTTCTTT. This sequence encodes CSVVLKFSRNTEAFF. Based on the CDR3 plus reference TRBV29-1 and TRBJ1-1, the full variable domain is SAVISQKPSRDICQRGTSLTIQCQVDSQVTMMFWYRQQPGQSLTLIATANQGSEATYESGFVIDKFPISRPNLTFSTLTVSNMSPEDSSIYLCSVVLKFSRNTEAFFGQGTRLTVV.

At least ten counts were recorded for this clonotype. A read error may produce the germline difference seen at one junction end. V and J are TRBV12-3 or TRBV12-4 and TRBJ2-1; 9 bases map to TRBD2. The length of the CDR3 is 13 residues. This chain's CDR3 is CASRTRREGPSVF. As DNA, the CDR3 is TGTGCCAGCAGGACCAGGCGGGAGGGGCCTTCGGTCTTC.

This clonotype showed up just a few times. A much larger clone lies one base from this, so it may be a read error. It is likely a read error, because the conserved phenylalanine at the end of the CDR3 is missing. V usage is TRBV20-1 and J usage is TRBJ2-5, with D unresolved. CDR1 and CDR2 from the germline V gene are DFQATT and SNEGSKA (reference sequence). Trimming removed 5 bases from V and 5 bases from J, with 12 bases in between. The CDR3 runs 12 residues. This chain's CDR3 is CSAQPLGETQYL. The CDR3 bases are TGCAGTGCTCAACCCCTGGGTGAGACCCAGTACCTC.

This clonotype was seen a single time. This chain joins TRBV11-3 and TRBJ1-6; the match to TRBD1 covers 8 bases. V lost 3 bases, J lost 7 bases, and 5 bases stayed unmatched. The CDR3 runs 15 residues. CDR1 is SGHNT, CDR2 YENEEA, per germline. CDR3 coding DNA: TGTGCCAGCAGCTTGGCCTCAGGGGGCAATTCACCCCTCCACTTT. Its translation is CASSLASGGNSPLHF.

This clonotype was seen more than once but under ten times. The rearrangement joins TRBV7-2 to TRBJ2-2; the D call may be TRBD1 or TRBD2 (5 bases each). The CDR3 is made up of 15 amino acids. The V and J ends lost 8 bases and 1 base respectively, with 14 bases between them. Germline V gene sequence: CDR1 SGHTA, CDR2 FQGNSA. CDR3 in amino acids: CASPKGSLNTGELFF. The CDR3 DNA reads TGTGCCAGCCCGAAGGGGAGCCTGAACACCGGGGAGCTGTTTTTT.

This clonotype was counted ten times or more. This rearrangement joins TRBV7-2 to TRBJ1-3; perhaps TRBD1 as D (5 bases). The germline V gene has CDR1 SGHTA and CDR2 FQGNSA. The CDR3 runs 16 residues. The V and J ends lost 2 bases and 0 bases respectively, with 11 bases between them. CDR3: CASSLSGAVSGNTIYF. For the CDR3, the DNA is TGTGCCAGCAGCTTAAGCGGGGCAGTCTCTGGAAACACCATATATTTT.

In its sample, this clonotype was seen many times. V and J are TRBV5-1 and TRBJ2-1; D might be TRBD2 (6 bases). Trimming removed 4 bases at V and 5 bases at J, with 10 bases between. This CDR3 is 13 amino acids long. CDR1 and CDR2 from the germline V gene are SGHRS and YFSETQ. The CDR3, as DNA: TGCGCCAGCAGCGAGGGAGGTAACAATGAGCAGTTCTTC. It yields the protein CASSEGGNNEQFF.